The 32 T cell receptor beta chains below were found in one sample sequenced in a study of blood T cell repertoires in COVID-19. Measured with immunoSEQ multiplex PCR; TCRdb has only the in-frame clones, and not every one. The data contain around 620,000 clones, just under 90% of them seen just once; the ten biggest clones take up roughly 0.25%. The sample comprised peripheral blood. The origin of the receptors is a young woman with acute or convalescent COVID-19.

The CDR3 sequence is CASRLKTVSTNEKLFF. DNA for the CDR3: TGTGCCAGCAGACTAAAGACGGTCTCAACTAATGAAAAACTGTTTTTT. The chain combines TRBV2 with TRBJ1-4; D uncertain. V was cut by 6 bases and J by 0 bases, with 14 bases left in between. The CDR3 spans 16 residues. CDR1 and CDR2 from the germline V gene are SNHLY and FYNNEI.

The chain carries TRBV19 and TRBJ1-6, with a tentative D call TRBD1 (5 bases). CDR1 and CDR2 (germline): LNHDA, SQIVND (reference sequence). This CDR3 has 14 residues. Trimming cost V 1 base and J 7 bases, with 8 bases left between them. CDR3 sequence: CASSIAGYNSPLHF. The DNA for the CDR3 is TGTGCCAGTAGTATAGCAGGGTACAATTCACCCCTCCACTTT.

The V and J genes are TRBV7-2 and TRBJ1-5, with D perhaps matching TRBD1 (5 bases). V gave up 1 base and J gave up 6 bases, with 13 bases separating them. CDR3 size: 15 residues. Germline CDR1 and CDR2: SGHTA and FQGNSA. DNA for the CDR3: TGTGCCAGCAGCTTAGGTGACAGCCGGGCTCAGCCCCAGCATTTT. This sequence encodes CASSLGDSRAQPQHF.

The rearrangement links TRBV4-3 to TRBJ2-1, with TRBD2 identical over 10 bases. Germline CDR1 and CDR2: LGHNA and YSLEER. The V segment lost 1 base and the J segment 11 bases; nucleotides outside the gene matches: 8. This CDR3 spans 15 amino acids. The CDR3 DNA is TGCGCCAGCAGCCAAGGGGATAGCGGGGGGCGGAAGCAGTTCTTC. It encodes CASSQGDSGGRKQFF.

V gene TRBV4-1 combines with J gene TRBJ1-6; D not certain. CDR1 and CDR2 (germline): MGHRA, YSYEKL. The V gene lost 6 bases and the J gene lost 7 bases, with 16 bases spanning the gap. CDR3 length: 15 amino acids. DNA of the CDR3: TGCGCCAGCAGGAGGGCCGACGGTCGAAATTCACCCCTCCACTTT. Translation gives CASRRADGRNSPLHF.

The chain combines TRBV7-2 with TRBJ1-4; a weak D match, TRBD1 (6 bases). V dropped 5 bases and J dropped 10 bases, with 11 bases sitting between them. CDR3 size: 12 residues. From germline, CDR1 is SGHTA and CDR2 FQGNSA. Here the CDR3 reads CASSLQGAKLFF. The CDR3 nucleotides are TGTGCCAGCAGCCTACAGGGTGCAAAACTGTTTTTT.

The chain recombines TRBV30 with TRBJ1-1; TRBD1 matches 8 bases. Trimming took 3 bases from V and 7 from J; bases not matched to a gene: 13. CDR3 length equals 15 residues. Germline loops: CDR1 GTSNPN, CDR2 SVGIG (reference sequence). The chain's CDR3 is CAWRPDRGYRGEAFF. CDR3 nucleotide sequence: TGTGCCTGGAGGCCCGACAGGGGATATCGGGGTGAAGCTTTCTTT.

The V gene is TRBV15, the J gene TRBJ1-3; 11 bases are shared with TRBD1. The CDR3 has 15 amino acids. Germline V gene sequence: CDR1 LNHNV, CDR2 YYDKDF (reference sequence). Trimming at V came to 6 bases and at J to 2 bases, leaving 3 bases not matched to a gene. The CDR3 is CATSLDRGPGNTIYF. In DNA form, the CDR3 reads TGTGCCACCAGTCTGGACAGGGGGCCTGGAAACACCATATATTTT.

This CDR3 reads CASSLVGAGKYEQYF. Here the CDR3 DNA reads TGTGCCAGCAGCTTAGTGGGGGCAGGGAAGTACGAGCAGTACTTC. The chain couples TRBV7-2 to TRBJ2-7; TRBD1 might be the D (6 bases). Trimming cost V 1 base and J 4 bases, with 14 bases left between them. Germline CDR1 and CDR2: SGHTA and FQGNSA. The CDR3 is 15 residues long.

V gene TRBV10-3 combines with J gene TRBJ2-3, with TRBD2 as a possible D gene (5 bases). The V end was cut by 3 bases, the J end by 2 bases, with 12 bases between. The germline V gene has CDR1 ENHRY and CDR2 SYGVKD. This CDR3 is 15 amino acids long. CDR3 in amino acids: CAISDASTNTDTQYF. The CDR3 nucleotides read TGTGCCATCAGTGACGCTAGCACTAACACAGATACGCAGTATTTT.

This rearrangement joins TRBV4-2 to TRBJ2-1, with TRBD2 identical over 11 bases. After removal of 0 bases from V and 1 base from J, the junction contained 8 bases not matched to a gene. The germline gives CDR1 LGHNA, CDR2 YNFKEQ. The length of the CDR3 is 19 residues. The CDR3 nucleotides read TGTGCCAGCAGCCAAGAGGCGACTAGCGGGGTTCCTTCCTACAATGAGCAGTTCTTC. As protein: CASSQEATSGVPSYNEQFF.

The chain carries TRBV24-1 and TRBJ2-1, with a possible D match to TRBD2 (6 bases). The V end was cut by 3 bases, the J end by 0 bases, with 11 bases between. The CDR3 extends over 16 amino acids. Germline V gene sequence: CDR1 KGHDR, CDR2 SFDVKD. The CDR3 reads CATSDRDSSSYNEQFF. DNA for the CDR3: TGTGCCACCAGTGATCGGGACTCGAGCTCCTACAATGAGCAGTTCTTC.

The CDR3: CASSLIQGGYGYTF. CDR3 coding DNA: TGTGCCAGCAGCTTGATACAGGGGGGCTATGGCTACACCTTC. The chain employs TRBV5-6 and TRBJ1-2, with TRBD1 matching over 8 bases. CDR1 SGHDT and CDR2 YYEEEE come from the germline V gene. CDR3 size: 14 residues. With 1 base clipped from V and 4 bases from J, the junction kept 3 bases outside the gene matches.

The chain joins TRBV12-3 or TRBV12-4 to TRBJ1-1, with 7 bases matching TRBD1. The CDR3 spans 13 residues. Unmatched junction bases numbered 11, after V lost 6 bases and J lost 10 bases. The CDR3 spells CASSLTWDSTAFF. The CDR3 DNA reads as TGTGCCAGCAGCCTGACATGGGACAGTACAGCTTTCTTT.

This clone was counted between two and nine times. J is TRBJ1-2 and V is TRBV14, with a weak D call TRBD1 (5 bases). Germline V lookup: CDR1 SGHDN, CDR2 FVKESK. The germline V and J ends were trimmed by 0 bases and 2 bases, with 10 bases remaining between them. The CDR3 sequence is 15 residues long. The CDR3 loop is CASSQDLRGNYGYTF. The CDR3 DNA reads as TGTGCCAGCAGCCAAGACTTACGGGGGAACTATGGCTACACCTTC. Full variable domain (missing parts from reference TRBV14 and TRBJ1-2): EAGVTQFPSHSVIEKGQTVTLRCDPISGHDNLYWYRRVMGKEIKFLLHFVKESKQDESGMPNNRFLAERTGGTYSTLKVQPAELEDSGVYFCASSQDLRGNYGYTFGSGTRLTVV.

The chain uses TRBV19 and TRBJ2-7; D remains ambiguous. There are 13 residues in the CDR3. V lost 5 bases to trimming and J lost 2 bases, with 10 bases between them. In germline, CDR1 is LNHDA, CDR2 SQIVND (reference sequence). For the CDR3, the DNA is TGTGCCAGTAGTCTAGGCGCGGCCTACGAGCAGTACTTC. This encodes CASSLGAAYEQYF.

V is TRBV18 and J is TRBJ2-7; 8 bases match TRBD1. Germline V lookup: CDR1 KGHSH, CDR2 LQKENI. The CDR3 totals 14 residues. Trimming took 6 bases from V and 2 from J; bases not matched to a gene: 6. The CDR3 DNA reads TGTGCCAGCTCCCGTCAGGGGGCCCCCTACGAGCAGTACTTC. Translating gives CASSRQGAPYEQYF.

The chain links TRBV28 to TRBJ2-2; 8 bases are a match to TRBD1. The CDR3 extends over 14 amino acids. J gave up 5 bases and V 8 bases, and 7 bases lay outside the gene matches. Per germline, CDR1 MDHEN and CDR2 SYDVKM. CDR3 DNA: TGTGCCAGCTCCCTGGACAGGGCAACCGGGGAGCTGTTTTTT. Translated, it gives CASSLDRATGELFF.

For the CDR3, the DNA is TGCAGCGTTGGAAGGACGGGGAATGAGCAGTTCTTC. Translated: CSVGRTGNEQFF. V usage is TRBV29-1 and J usage is TRBJ2-1, with a possible D match to TRBD2 (5 bases). The V end was cut by 4 bases, the J end by 7 bases, with 11 bases between. Germline values: CDR1 SQVTM, CDR2 ANQGSEA. This CDR3 is built from 12 residues.

The chain recombines TRBV9 with TRBJ1-1, with D unclear. Trimming removed 0 bases from V and 1 base from J, with 7 bases in between. The CDR3 is 14 amino acids. Germline V gene data show CDR1 as SGDLS and CDR2 as YYNGEE. The CDR3 sequence: CASSVGVSNTEAFF. In nucleotides, the CDR3 is TGTGCCAGCAGCGTAGGAGTATCGAACACTGAAGCTTTCTTT.

The CDR3 region has the DNA TGTGCCAGCAGCCAAACTTACGGGACTTTTGGGAGCAATCAGCCCCAGCATTTT. Protein product: CASSQTYGTFGSNQPQHF. The chain recombines TRBV3-1 (or the pseudogene TRBV3-2) with TRBJ1-5; D may be TRBD1 (5 bases). The CDR3 runs to 18 residues. V lost 2 bases and J lost 1, with 18 bases in between. Germline V gives CDR1 LGHDT, CDR2 YNNKEL (reference sequence).

The V call is TRBV11-2, the J call TRBJ1-1; unclear D gene. This CDR3 is 12 amino acids long. CDR1 and CDR2 from the germline V gene are SGHAT and FQNNGV. V was shortened by 7 bases and J by 6 bases, with 12 bases between the two germline ends. In DNA, the CDR3 is TGTGCCAGCACCCAACACGGGGCTGAAGCTTTCTTT. It codes for CASTQHGAEAFF.

V and J are TRBV4-2 and TRBJ2-7; TRBD2 aligns across 11 bases. The V segment lost 0 bases and the J segment 5 bases; nucleotides outside the gene matches: 3. CDR3 length equals 15 residues. CDR1 and CDR2 (germline): LGHNA, YNFKEQ. The CDR3 DNA is TGTGCCAGCAGCCAAGATAGCGGGGGGGCCGACGAGCAGTACTTC. Protein product: CASSQDSGGADEQYF.

V and J are TRBV7-2 and TRBJ2-1; D is ambiguous. Germline CDR1 reads SGHTA; CDR2 reads FQGNSA. The V and J ends lost 3 bases and 3 bases respectively, with 6 bases between them. This CDR3 has 13 amino acids. Here the CDR3 reads CASSFDFYNEQFF. CDR3 bases: TGTGCCAGCAGCTTCGACTTCTACAATGAGCAGTTCTTC.

The CDR3, as DNA: TGTGCCAGTAGTACCGGGGACAGGGGTGGCTACACCTTC. This gives the protein CASSTGDRGGYTF. The chain uses TRBV19 and TRBJ1-2; TRBD1 matches at 10 bases. V trimming: 4 bases; J trimming: 7 bases; junction bases outside the gene matches: 3. Per germline, CDR1 LNHDA and CDR2 SQIVND (reference sequence). The CDR3 has 13 residues.

The CDR3 nucleotides are TGTGCCACAAGCGGAGGGACAGAAGTAGAATCTGGGGCCAACGTCCTGACTTTC. Translation gives CATSGGTEVESGANVLTF. The chain joins TRBV10-3 to TRBJ2-6; D possibly corresponds to TRBD1 (7 bases). Deletions cut 10 bases from V and 1 base from J, with 23 bases between. Germline V gene sequence: CDR1 ENHRY, CDR2 SYGVKD. This CDR3 spans 18 amino acids.

The V and J genes are TRBV24-1 and TRBJ1-2; D is ambiguous. In germline, CDR1 is KGHDR, CDR2 SFDVKD. The CDR3 is 13 amino acids. Deletions cut 2 bases from V and 7 bases from J, with 10 bases between. The CDR3 is CATSDSLRVGYTF. The CDR3 coding sequence is TGTGCCACCAGTGATTCCCTCCGGGTTGGCTACACCTTC.

The chain carries TRBV7-3 and TRBJ1-3; 8 bases are shared with TRBD1. The CDR3 has 14 amino acids. With V trimmed by 9 bases and J by 0 bases, 4 bases remained unmatched. Looked up from germline, CDR1 is SGHTA and CDR2 is FQGTGA. Here the CDR3 DNA reads TGTGCCAGTCGACAGGGGCCCTCTGGAAACACCATATATTTT. Its protein product is CASRQGPSGNTIYF.

CDR3 nucleotide sequence: TGTGCCTGGAGTCCCACAGAGAACACTGAAGCTTTCTTT. It is translated as CAWSPTENTEAFF. V usage is TRBV30 and J usage is TRBJ1-1; D is unclear. The CDR3 spans 13 residues. Germline V CDR1 and CDR2: GTSNPN, SVGIG (reference sequence). The germline V and J ends were trimmed by 2 bases and 1 base, with 8 bases remaining between them.

This sequence joins TRBV5-1 and TRBJ2-1; unclear D gene. Deletions cut 1 base from V and 10 bases from J, with 9 bases between. The CDR3 covers 12 residues. Per the germline V gene, CDR1 is SGHRS and CDR2 is YFSETQ. The CDR3 loop reads CASSLQDGEQFF. The CDR3 DNA reads as TGCGCCAGCAGCTTGCAAGACGGGGAGCAGTTCTTC.

V is TRBV7-6 and J is TRBJ2-4, with 8 bases that match TRBD2. CDR3 length: 13 amino acids. Germline trimming cut 5 bases from V and 11 bases from J; bases unmatched to any gene: 8. In germline, CDR1 is SGHVS, CDR2 FNYEAQ. For the CDR3, the DNA is TGTGCCAGCAGCCGCCTTGAGCGGGGGCTTCAGTACTTC. Translating it yields CASSRLERGLQYF.

The chain joins TRBV5-5 to TRBJ1-6; D remains ambiguous. This CDR3 comprises 17 residues. Deletions cut 0 bases from V and 8 bases from J, with 18 bases between. Germline V lookup: CDR1 SGHKS, CDR2 YYEKEE (reference sequence). CDR3: CASSLAAGNPADSPLHF. The CDR3 nucleotides are TGTGCCAGCAGCTTGGCCGCGGGGAATCCCGCCGATTCACCCCTCCACTTT.